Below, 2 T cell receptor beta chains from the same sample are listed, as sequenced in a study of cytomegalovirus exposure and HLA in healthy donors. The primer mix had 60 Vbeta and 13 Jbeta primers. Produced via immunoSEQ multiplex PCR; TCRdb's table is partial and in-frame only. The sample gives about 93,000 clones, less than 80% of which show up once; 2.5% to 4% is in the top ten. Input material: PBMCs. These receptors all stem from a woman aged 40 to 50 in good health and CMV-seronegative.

The CDR3 loop reads CASSRDFLSYEQYF. The CDR3, as DNA: TGTGCCAGCAGCAGGGACTTCCTCTCCTACGAGCAGTACTTC. The J gene is TRBJ2-7, the V gene TRBV27; weak D call: TRBD2 (6 bases). CDR1 and CDR2 (germline): MNHEY, SMNVEV (reference sequence). V was clipped by 6 bases and J by 0 bases, with 12 bases between them. The CDR3 length is 14 residues.

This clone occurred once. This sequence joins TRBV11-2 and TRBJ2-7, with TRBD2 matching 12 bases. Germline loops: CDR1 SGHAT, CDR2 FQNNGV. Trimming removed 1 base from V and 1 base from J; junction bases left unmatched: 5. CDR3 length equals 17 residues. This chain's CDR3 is CASSLVGGLAGSYEQYF. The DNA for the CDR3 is TGTGCCAGCAGCTTAGTAGGAGGACTAGCGGGGTCCTACGAGCAGTACTTC.